This TCR beta chain was observed in a study of monozygotic twins with inflammatory bowel disease. Study conclusions and caveats: TCRbeta inverse Simpson diversity was decreased in IBD patients versus healthy co-twins.

Note on this clonotype: Its matching antigen is unknown.

This CDR3 is 15 amino acids long. From around 4,000 ng of total RNA, each TCR library was prepared. UMIs that included a 6-nucleotide sample barcode were added by template switching, which took place during cDNA synthesis. TCRdb reprocessed the 5' RACE reads and keeps a single row for each CDR3 protein, giving no DNA. This sample contains some 200,000 distinct CDR3 sequences. This sequence joins TRBV12-3 or TRBV12-4 and TRBJ2-7; absent DNA, TCRdb's TRBD1 call cannot be checked. The specimen sequenced was blood. The receptor's source is a human donor with ulcerative colitis or Crohn's disease, or a healthy co-twin of an affected twin (not recorded which). CDR3 sequence reads: CASTDSGYWATEQYF.